This T cell receptor (beta chain) was captured in a study of blood T cell repertoires in COVID-19. V was shortened by 6 bases and J by 4 bases, with 15 bases between the two germline ends. CDR1 and CDR2 (germline): KGHSH, LQKENI. The CDR3 totals 14 residues. Clones were sequenced by immunoSEQ multiplex PCR, and TCRdb holds only the in-frame ones, with some missing. The repertoire holds roughly 100,000 clones, with roughly 81% as singletons. This rearrangement joins TRBV18 to TRBJ1-2; D uncertain. The receptor was derived from a middle-aged man with active or convalescent COVID-19. The specimen sequenced was peripheral blood. CDR3 bases: TGTGCCAGCTCCCACGCCGAACCCGGCTATGGCTACACCTTC. Translation gives CASSHAEPGYGYTF.